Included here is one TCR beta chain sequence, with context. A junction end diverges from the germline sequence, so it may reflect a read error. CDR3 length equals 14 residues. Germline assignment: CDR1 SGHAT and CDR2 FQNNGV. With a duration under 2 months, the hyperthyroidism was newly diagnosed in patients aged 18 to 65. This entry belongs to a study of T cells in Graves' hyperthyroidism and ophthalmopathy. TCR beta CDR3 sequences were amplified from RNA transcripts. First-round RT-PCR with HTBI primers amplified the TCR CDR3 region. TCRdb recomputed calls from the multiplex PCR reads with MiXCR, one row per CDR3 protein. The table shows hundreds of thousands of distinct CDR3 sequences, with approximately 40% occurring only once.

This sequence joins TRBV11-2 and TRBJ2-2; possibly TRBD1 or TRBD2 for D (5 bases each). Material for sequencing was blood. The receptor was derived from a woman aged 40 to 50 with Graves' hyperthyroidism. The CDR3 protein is CASSLLTATGEPFF. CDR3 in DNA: TGTGCCAGCAGCCTACTGACAGCCACCGGGGAGCCGTTTTTT.